This T cell receptor (beta chain) was found in a study of T cell responses to AZD1222 COVID-19 vaccine. Only in-frame clones appear in the TCRdb table, and some are missing; sequencing was by immunoSEQ multiplex PCR. The repertoire holds 130,000 to 150,000 clones, about 87% seen once, with approximately 2.3% in the top ten. Turning to this clone: Its cognate antigen is unknown.

The CDR3 totals 14 residues. V was pared by 4 bases and J by 2 bases, with 13 bases between. Germline assignment: CDR1 SGHRS and CDR2 YFSETQ. General study results and limits: Only a handful of people who got AZD1222 tested seropositive at baseline.

Specimen: peripheral blood, collected on day 0 of AZD1222 vaccination. The rearrangement uses TRBV5-1 and TRBJ2-7; D remains unclear. The TCR originated in an adult in good health. The CDR3 here is CASSPANTAYEQYF. The CDR3 DNA reads TGCGCCAGCAGCCCAGCTAATACAGCCTACGAGCAGTACTTC.